The T cell receptor beta chain under discussion was sequenced for a study of cytomegalovirus exposure and HLA in healthy donors (dated by TCRdb to about 2017). With respect to the entire study: In an earlier analysis of under 600 of the donors, approximately 300 Gb of sequence data and 117 million unique TCR beta sequences from about 179 million T cells were reported. To decide whether each TCR beta V gene segment behaved as functional or pseudogenic, an earlier analysis of several hundred of the donors relied on high-throughput TCR beta sequencing. Typing coverage varied by locus: 629-630 donors for A, B, C, DRB1 and DQB1; approximately 500 for DQA1; nearly 610 for DPA1; roughly 450 for DPB1. The study was designed to test whether signatures of past pathogen exposure could be identified by cataloging public T cell receptors. Of the 398 genotyped donors, around 81% fell in the genetic ancestry cluster associated with self-reported Caucasian donors. Because of strong linkage in the cohort, roughly five DR-DQ haplotypes were treated as single units for association and clustering. Along with the 666-subject first cohort, a separate validation cohort of around 120 different subjects was used. HLA typing included class I and class II loci at four-digit resolution. Donor age, sex, ethnicity and CMV serostatus were compiled alongside the repertoire data. Rather than drawing on any new phenotypic data, the later analysis identified candidate immune exposures from TCR beta sequences and the way those sequences occurred across donors. Among some 400 genotyped donors of the cohort, an average of approximately 230,000 unique TCR beta nucleotide sequences were sequenced per donor, around 18% of them non-productive. An early release covering roughly 580 HLA-typed donors comprised approximately 300 gigabases of sequencing data and tens of millions of unique TCR sequences. To predict cytomegalovirus infection status, the study combined high-throughput TCR immunosequencing, statistical association of individual TCRs with disease status, and machine learning. The study profiled the T cell repertoires of hundreds of subjects by immunosequencing and related them to cytomegalovirus serostatus. Genome-wide SNP genotypes for about 65% of the roughly 670 donors were used in a later genetic analysis, which treated that subset as a discovery cohort. In a later analysis, previously published TCR beta repertoires from more than 500 donors were re-analyzed and high-resolution HLA genotyping was added so that TCR occurrence patterns could be studied. All discovery cohort repertoires had been generated on a single sequencing platform.

Via the germline V gene, CDR1 is SGHTA and CDR2 FQGTGA. Trimming at the junction amounts to 4 bases on V and 6 bases on J, and the germline ends lie 16 bases apart. From the cysteine through the phenylalanine, the CDR3 covers 15 amino acids. The read is trimmed to its CDR3 DNA, 45 bases read in frame from base 1. With respect to this clone: Its antigen target is currently unknown. No base quality information exists; no much larger clone differs at one position.

The investigation overall reported the following: Cytomegalovirus status was reported to be diagnosed by the classifier with high specificity and sensitivity in both the original and validation cohorts. The sequencing pipeline was judged likely to have produced a cluster of highly shared sequence variants as a technical artifact. Some IMGT-functional V segments, including TRBV6-2 and TRBV6-3, could not be distinguished by the 87-base-pair reads and were therefore excluded. The authors suggested that the approach could potentially be generalized to other disease states and immunological phenotypes. An association between a missense DCLRE1C variant and V-gene and J-gene trimming of TCR beta chains was found in a later genetic analysis and replicated in an independent cohort. Because counts were too low, more than 15 rarely observed V segments, including chromosome 9 orphons, were left out of the earlier analysis of about 620 of the donors. According to a later genetic analysis, donors in an Asian-associated ancestry cluster had fewer N-insertions in productive TCRs than the roughly 670-donor mean. CMV serostatus was the only immune exposure information available for the cohort. A later analysis found that most CMV-associated TCR beta chains appeared HLA-restricted, with HLA associations seemingly driven largely by CMV exposure. While some public TCRs were present in many individuals, most TCR sequences turned up only very rarely across donors. In a later analysis, HLA-associated TCR beta chains were found to be more clonally expanded and to have lower generation probabilities than equally common non-associated chains. In this cohort, only TCR beta chains were sequenced, and detectable features were limited by the absence of alpha or paired-chain data. Because HLA typing was unavailable for some donors at each locus, only the typed subset was used in association tests. In vitro tests confirmed that a few of the cytomegalovirus-associated TCR beta chains recognize cytomegalovirus antigens. Several of the top co-occurrence clusters appeared to be linked to parvovirus B19, influenza, CMV and Epstein-Barr virus, according to a later analysis. A later analysis associated 15,000 to 20,000 TCR beta sequences with specific HLA alleles at a false discovery rate of 0.05. Assigning TCR associations to individual alleles was difficult when HLA alleles, especially DR and DQ, strongly co-occurred. A further reported finding was that TCR beta sequences accurately predicted the HLA-A and HLA-B alleles for most subjects in the first cohort. According to a later analysis, TCR association rates differed among HLA loci, with DRB1 alleles showing the most associated TCRs and HLA-C alleles showing the fewest. Broadly in line with IMGT annotations, most TCR beta V segments showed up in productive rearrangements about 87% or about 30% of the time in an earlier analysis of approximately 600 of the donors. The study gave a list of about 170 TCR beta chains associated with cytomegalovirus. Correlated functional status among segregating V segments might be attributable to linkage disequilibrium, but an unknown experimental factor could not be ruled out. Presence/absence analyses assumed roughly uniform sequencing depth across donors, an assumption that may not hold.

Library preparation used the immunoSEQ multiplex PCR assay. For the multiplex PCR, a mixture combining 60 forward primers for TCR Vbeta segments and 13 reverse primers for TCR Jbeta segments was used. The CDR3 region of rearranged TCR beta genes was amplified from genomic DNA by a multiplex PCR assay. On the Illumina HiSeq System, the amplified TCR beta libraries were sequenced as 87-base-pair reads. As for how the authors treated the data: Across the 500 to 850 repertoires, a later analysis counted tens of millions of unique TCR beta chains, roughly 11 million of which were shared by at least two donors. Raw reads were error-corrected and collapsed into unique sequences by a nearest-neighbor algorithm in which closely related sequences were merged to remove PCR and sequencing errors. To assign V, D and J gene segments, CDR3 sequences were aligned to IMGT reference sequences. For a sequence to be retained, a match of at least six nucleotides was required to both a V gene segment and a J gene segment. Rearrangements were classified as productive when the CDR3 lacked stop codons and remained in frame with V and J, and all other rearrangements were classified as non-productive. Following IMGT convention, CDR3 was defined as the stretch from the second conserved V-encoded cysteine to the conserved J-encoded phenylalanine. In an earlier analysis of approximately 500 of the donors, sequences lacking an unambiguous match to a single V gene segment were excluded. An earlier analysis of about 590 of the donors classified V segments as functional when productive rearrangements were above 56.7% and as segregating when the standard deviation between donors was above 5%. A statistical classification framework was built for diagnosing cytomegalovirus status from the catalog of TCR beta chain sequences. In a later analysis, TCR nucleotide sequences were compared against IMGT/GENE-DB human TR gene sequences so that V and J genes could be assigned. A later analysis assigned CDR3 sequences and most-parsimonious VDJ recombination scenarios with the TCRdist pipeline. In a later analysis, each TCR beta chain was defined by its CDR3 amino acid sequence together with its V-gene family, and reads without a unique V-gene family were excluded. In a later analysis, approximately 590 highly shared, low-generation-probability nucleotide sequences were removed to address suspected cross-contamination and a sequencing artifact. In a later analysis, a clonal expansion index for each public chain was calculated from normalized within-repertoire ranks of inferred template counts. Generation probabilities in a later analysis came from a VDJ recombination model fitted to out-of-frame rearrangements, and those results were checked against IGoR. A later analysis scored TCR-TCR, TCR-HLA and TCR-CMV co-occurrence with hypergeometric tests, applying a repertoire-size bias correction to TCR pairs. In a later analysis, false discovery rates were estimated by permuting HLA or CMV assignments 20 times. In a later analysis, co-occurring TCRs were grouped using DBSCAN, with TCRdist sequence similarity added in when clustering inside HLA-allele-positive subsets. Co-occurrence clustering excluded repertoires with fewer than 30,000 or more than 120,000 public chains, plus five with anomalous nucleotide sharing. TCRdb's version of the immuneACCESS table is confined to in-frame rearrangements and falls short of the full clone set. An unresolved V gene accounts for under half of the shortfall where checked; the remainder is of unknown origin. V and J calls and clone size come straight from that table; D and trimming were deduced from the DNA. In all, the sample holds 100,000 to 150,000 clones, and 74% of those were seen once. Around 4% of the sample is taken by the ten largest.

The cohort consisted of 666 healthy bone marrow donors. At the time of sampling, all cohort members were nominally healthy, though unrecorded immune exposures were likely present. The donor tested CMV seropositive, placing the donor among the 290 or so seropositive members of the cohort. A peripheral blood sample was collected from each donor, and TCR beta sequencing was performed on peripheral blood mononuclear cells. Genomic DNA extraction from the blood cell samples was performed with the Qiagen DNeasy Blood Extraction Kit. Sequenced: PBMCs. This sequence uses TRBV7-3 and TRBJ2-1; perhaps TRBD1 is the D gene, with 6 bases matching. The source is a woman in her forties or fifties in good health and CMV-seropositive. CDR3 protein: CASSSTRGGSNEQFF. The nucleotides read TGTGCCAGCAGCTCAACTAGAGGGGGATCCAATGAGCAGTTCTTC. The reference TRBV7-3 and TRBJ2-1 proteins fill in what lies around the CDR3, so the full variable domain reads GAGVSQTPSNKVTEKGKYVELRCDPISGHTALYWYRQSLGQGPEFLIYFQGTGAADDSGLPNDRFFAVRPEGSVSTLKIQRTERGDSAVYLCASSSTRGGSNEQFFGPGTRLTVL.